This T cell receptor (beta chain) was captured in a study of blood T cell repertoires in COVID-19. Study-wide context: Donors in the United States, Italy and Spain gave samples during acute or convalescent COVID-19. PBMCs, B-cell-depleted T cells, or T cells were the source of the cDNA or gDNA that made up the material.

Original methodology: Reference gene primers were amplified, and this amplification served to estimate nucleated cell counts. Profiling relied on immunoSEQ multiplex PCR, and the TCRdb table lists in-frame clones only, not all of them. From that table come the V and J calls and clone size; the DNA was used to work out D and trimming. Altogether roughly 250,000 clones are present, 65% to 80% being singletons, with the ten largest covering around 4.1%. V was pared by 5 bases and J by 5 bases, with 9 bases between. Germline CDR1 and CDR2: SSHAT and FNYEAQ (reference sequence). There are 13 residues in the CDR3.

The material sequenced was peripheral blood. The TCR was taken from a woman between 40 and 55 years old with active or convalescent COVID-19. J is TRBJ2-2 and V is TRBV7-7; no clear D. The CDR3 nucleotides are TGTGCCAGCAGCCCGAGTCGGACCGGGGAGCTGTTTTTT. Encoded protein: CASSPSRTGELFF.